What follows are 13 T cell receptor beta chains derived from one specimen sequenced in a study of blood T cell repertoires in COVID-19. Method: immunoSEQ multiplex PCR; TCRdb's copy keeps in-frame clones and lacks some. The data contain roughly 150,000 clones, approximately 91% of them seen just once; the ten biggest clones take up roughly 4.5%. The sample consisted of peripheral blood. The receptors come from a man between 18 and 29 years old with COVID-19, enrolled during active disease.

V is TRBV24-1 and J is TRBJ1-2; D not resolved. CDR3 length equals 13 residues. V was shortened by 7 bases and J by 0 bases, with 8 bases between the two germline ends. Germline V gene lookup returns CDR1 KGHDR and CDR2 SFDVKD. For the CDR3, the DNA is TGTGCCACCAGCCAGTCGTCTAACTATGGCTACACCTTC. Encoded protein: CATSQSSNYGYTF.

The V call is TRBV7-8, the J call TRBJ1-5; D might be TRBD1 (6 bases). The CDR3 has 13 residues. Trimming stripped 5 bases from V and 10 bases from J, with 15 bases between. Germline lookup yields CDR1 SGHVS and CDR2 FQNEAQ. The CDR3, as DNA: TGTGCCAGCAGCCAATACCCACAGGGCCCCCAGCATTTT. This gives the protein CASSQYPQGPQHF.

The rearrangement joins TRBV4-2 to TRBJ1-5; D is unresolved. The CDR3 is 14 residues long. Germline CDR1 LGHNA, CDR2 YNFKEQ. The V end lost 1 base, the J end lost 1 base, and 5 bases lay between the germline ends. CDR3 nucleotides: TGTGCCAGCAGCCAAGCCGGGAGCAATCAGCCCCAGCATTTT. It translates to CASSQAGSNQPQHF.

The chain couples TRBV7-4 to TRBJ2-7; D might be TRBD1 (6 bases). The CDR3 contains 14 residues. The V end was cut by 5 bases, the J end by 4 bases, with 15 bases between. From germline, CDR1 is SGHVT and CDR2 SQSDAQ. The CDR3 nucleotides are TGTGCCAGCAGCCGAAGGGACACGAGATACGAGCAGTACTTC. Protein: CASSRRDTRYEQYF.

The gene calls are TRBV28 and TRBJ2-2; perhaps TRBD1 as D (6 bases). Germline CDR1 and CDR2: MDHEN and SYDVKM. CDR3 length: 14 residues. V lost 5 bases to trimming and J lost 7 bases, with 14 bases between them. CDR3 nucleotide sequence: TGTGCCAGCAGTGGGTTCCCAGGGGACGGGGAGCTGTTTTTT. As protein: CASSGFPGDGELFF.

This chain connects TRBV12-3 or TRBV12-4 to TRBJ2-3; D not resolved. The CDR3 runs to 12 residues. V lost 6 bases and J 3 bases, leaving 7 bases between the germline ends. CDR3 loop: CASSPGTDTQYF. CDR3 sequence (DNA): TGTGCCAGCAGCCCCGGGACAGATACGCAGTATTTT.

The chain carries TRBV7-2 and TRBJ2-2; TRBD2 matches 10 bases. The CDR3 is made up of 15 amino acids. CDR1 and CDR2 from the germline V gene are SGHTA and FQGNSA. V dropped 5 bases and J dropped 4; count of bases not matched to a gene: 4. The CDR3 sequence is CASSSSGRPTGELFF. DNA for the CDR3: TGTGCCAGCAGCAGTAGCGGGAGGCCCACCGGGGAGCTGTTTTTT.

This chain connects TRBV7-9 to TRBJ2-7; 8 bases agree with TRBD2. Germline CDR1 reads SEHNR; CDR2 reads FQNEAQ (reference sequence). J was trimmed by 2 bases and V by 5 bases; bases with no gene match: 5. The CDR3 runs to 14 residues. The CDR3 sequence is CASSRTSGAYEQYF. CDR3 in DNA: TGTGCCAGCAGCCGCACTAGCGGAGCCTACGAGCAGTACTTC.

The chain uses TRBV28 and TRBJ1-5; D gene ambiguous. Germline CDR1 is MDHEN and CDR2 is SYDVKM. The CDR3 is made up of 13 amino acids. V shed 4 bases and J shed 9 bases, with 13 bases lying between them. This CDR3 reads CASSWGGYGPQHF. In DNA form, the CDR3 reads TGTGCCAGCAGTTGGGGAGGTTACGGGCCCCAGCATTTT.

The chain recombines TRBV20-1 with TRBJ2-7; 7 bases are a match to TRBD1. V lost 4 bases, J lost 6 bases, and 3 bases stayed unmatched. Per the germline V gene, CDR1 is DFQATT and CDR2 is SNEGSKA (reference sequence). The CDR3 length is 11 residues. CDR3 sequence: CSATPGGEQYF. The CDR3 nucleotides read TGCAGTGCTACCCCAGGGGGCGAGCAGTACTTC.

The V call is TRBV4-3, the J call TRBJ1-6; 7 bases align to TRBD1. Germline V lookup: CDR1 LGHNA, CDR2 YSLEER. The CDR3 has 14 residues. The V segment lost 4 bases and the J segment 10 bases; nucleotides outside the gene matches: 7. The chain's CDR3 is CASSLRTGSSPLHF. The CDR3 nucleotides are TGCGCCAGCAGCCTAAGGACAGGTTCGTCACCCCTCCACTTT.

V is TRBV20-1 and J is TRBJ2-7; no reliable D call. The CDR3 covers 11 residues. V was shortened by 5 bases and J by 0 bases, with 5 bases between the two germline ends. Germline V gene sequence: CDR1 DFQATT, CDR2 SNEGSKA (reference sequence). The DNA for the CDR3 is TGCAGTGCTCTAGTCTCCTACGAGCAGTACTTC. Its protein is CSALVSYEQYF.

The genes are TRBV9 and TRBJ1-1, with D perhaps matching TRBD1 (5 bases). V lost 2 bases to trimming and J lost 1 base, with 12 bases between them. This CDR3 spans 15 amino acids. Looked up from germline, CDR1 is SGDLS and CDR2 is YYNGEE. The CDR3 DNA follows: TGTGCCAGCAGCGTCCGACAGACACCGAACACTGAAGCTTTCTTT. It encodes CASSVRQTPNTEAFF.